This T cell receptor beta chain appears in the sequencing data of a study of blood T cell repertoires in COVID-19. Study at large: Samples taken during acute and convalescent COVID-19 were collected in the United States, Italy and Spain. Nucleic acid was either cDNA or gDNA, and it came from T cells, B-cell-depleted T cells, or PBMCs.

Germline V gene data show CDR1 as SGHDT and CDR2 as YYEEEE. V lost 5 bases and J 4 bases, leaving 21 bases between the germline ends. The CDR3 runs to 16 residues. Followed longitudinally, the Seattle patients had been enrolled during active infection. Clones were read by immunoSEQ multiplex PCR, and TCRdb kept only the in-frame ones, dropping some. Here the sample spans 97,000 or so clones, 80% to 95% being singletons. This chain uses TRBV5-6 with TRBJ1-2; perhaps TRBD1 as D (6 bases). The TCR comes from a woman aged 50 to 60 with COVID-19, enrolled during active disease. Sequencing was done on a sample of peripheral blood. As DNA, the CDR3 is TGTGCCAGCAGTGGGGGGGCGACAGGAATTCCCTATGGCTACACCTTC. Translation: CASSGGATGIPYGYTF.